Below, 17 T cell receptor beta chains from the same sample are listed, as sequenced in a study of PD-1 blockade in classical Hodgkin lymphoma. Autologous stem cell transplantation was followed by relapse in every patient, and brentuximab vedotin exposure varied. Some clones are missing from TCRdb's copy, which holds only in-frame ones; the method was immunoSEQ multiplex PCR. The data show some 93,000 clones, roughly 90% seen once. This material consisted of peripheral blood mononuclear cells (PBMCs), taken at baseline. Source of these receptors: a human donor with classical Hodgkin lymphoma.

V gene TRBV12-2 combines with J gene TRBJ2-5; no DNA check was done on the table's D call, TRBD2. TRBV12-2 is an annotated pseudogene. This CDR3 region has 14 residues. The CDR3 DNA reads as TGTGCAAGTCGCCTGAGCGACCTCGGGGAGACCCAGTACTTC. Amino acids: CASRLSDLGETQYF.

The chain carries TRBV5-5 and TRBJ1-2; 8 positions agree with TRBD1. Germline V gives CDR1 SGHKS, CDR2 YYEKEE (reference sequence). The CDR3 runs 14 residues. Trimming took 4 bases from V and 5 from J; bases not matched to a gene: 7. The CDR3 sequence is CASSGLDRGYGYTF. In DNA, the CDR3 is TGTGCCAGCAGCGGTCTAGACAGGGGTTATGGCTACACCTTC.

The chain links TRBV2 to TRBJ2-7; 9 nucleotides line up with TRBD1. This CDR3 is built from 16 residues. Germline V gene lookup returns CDR1 SNHLY and CDR2 FYNNEI. V gave up 4 bases and J gave up 0 bases; unmatched junction bases: 7. The CDR3: CASSVLGTGSSYEQYF. The CDR3 coding sequence is TGTGCCAGCAGTGTTTTGGGGACAGGGAGCTCCTACGAGCAGTACTTC.

The rearrangement uses TRBV27 and TRBJ2-5; D possibly corresponds to TRBD1 (6 bases). The V gene's germline CDR1 is MNHEY and CDR2 SMNVEV (reference sequence). The V and J ends lost 5 bases and 1 base respectively, with 11 bases between them. The CDR3 totals 14 residues. The CDR3 DNA sequence: TGTGCCAGCAGTACGTGGACAGTCCAAGAGACCCAGTACTTC. Translation: CASSTWTVQETQYF.

This CDR3 is CASSPGHDNEKLFF. DNA for the CDR3: TGTGCCAGCAGCCCGGGACATGATAATGAAAAACTGTTTTTT. The chain joins TRBV6-5 to TRBJ1-4, with D possibly TRBD1 on 6 matching bases. The CDR3 spans 14 residues. Germline V gene lookup returns CDR1 MNHEY and CDR2 SVGAGI. V was cut by 6 bases and J by 4 bases, with 12 bases left in between.

V and J are TRBV4-1 and TRBJ1-1, with D uncertain. V shed 0 bases and J shed 1 base, with 15 bases lying between them. Germline CDR1 reads MGHRA; CDR2 reads YSYEKL. The CDR3 consists of 17 residues. In DNA, the CDR3 is TGCGCCAGCAGCCAAGATGGGAGTCCGGCACCGAACACTGAAGCTTTCTTT. It is translated as CASSQDGSPAPNTEAFF.

The chain has TRBV11-2 and TRBJ2-7, with TRBD2 matching over 9 bases. The J segment lost 0 bases and the V segment lost 5 bases, leaving 5 bases of the junction unmatched. Germline CDR1 is SGHAT and CDR2 is FQNNGV. The CDR3 extends over 15 amino acids. CDR3: CASSEDSGSSYEQYF. The CDR3, as DNA: TGTGCCAGCAGCGAGGATAGCGGGAGCTCCTACGAGCAGTACTTC. Variable domain in full (rest from reference TRBV11-2 and TRBJ2-7): EAGVAQSPRYKIIEKRQSVAFWCNPISGHATLYWYQQILGQGPKLLIQFQNNGVVDDSQLPKDRFSAERLKGVDSTLKIQPAKLEDSAVYLCASSEDSGSSYEQYFGPGTRLTVT.

V usage is TRBV7-3 and J usage is TRBJ2-7; D is unclear. The CDR3 totals 13 residues. V was clipped by 5 bases and J by 6 bases, with 14 bases between them. Germline loops: CDR1 SGHTA, CDR2 FQGTGA. The CDR3 loop reads CASSQVSVSEQYF. CDR3 nucleotide sequence: TGTGCCAGCAGCCAGGTGTCGGTAAGCGAGCAGTACTTC. Based on the CDR3 plus reference TRBV7-3 and TRBJ2-7, the full variable domain is GAGVSQTPSNKVTEKGKYVELRCDPISGHTALYWYRQSLGQGPEFLIYFQGTGAADDSGLPNDRFFAVRPEGSVSTLKIQRTERGDSAVYLCASSQVSVSEQYFGPGTRLTVT.

The chain uses TRBV25-1 and TRBJ2-2; D remains unclear. The CDR3 loop spans 11 amino acids. Trimming left V 6 bases short and J 6 bases short, with 5 bases between. Germline lookup yields CDR1 MGHDK and CDR2 SYGVNS. The CDR3 region has the DNA TGTGCCAGCAGGGCCTCCGGGGAGCTGTTTTTT. It translates to CASRASGELFF.

CDR3 in DNA: TGTGCCAGCACTAGAGGGAAGGGGCCGACTGGGTTGAACACTGAAGCTTTCTTT. Its protein is CASTRGKGPTGLNTEAFF. The V call is TRBV28, the J call TRBJ1-1; tentatively, D is TRBD1 (5 bases). The ends were cut back, 7 bases at V and 0 bases at J, with 24 bases in the middle. Germline V gives CDR1 MDHEN, CDR2 SYDVKM. The CDR3 has 18 amino acids.

This clone came up once. The chain employs TRBV19 and TRBJ1-5; D gene unclear. The germline V gene has CDR1 LNHDA and CDR2 SQIVND (reference sequence). V dropped 3 bases and J dropped 5 bases, with 5 bases sitting between them. The CDR3 extends over 12 amino acids. The CDR3 loop reads CASSILDQPQHF. The CDR3 coding sequence is TGTGCCAGTAGTATTCTGGATCAGCCCCAGCATTTT.

The chain combines TRBV18 with TRBJ1-1, with D possibly being TRBD1 (6 bases). V was shortened by 5 bases and J by 5 bases, with 18 bases between the two germline ends. The CDR3 spans 15 residues. Germline V gene sequence: CDR1 KGHSH, CDR2 LQKENI. The CDR3 DNA follows: TGTGCCAGCTCATCCTCAGAACAGGGTTTGACTGAAGCTTTCTTT. Translating gives CASSSSEQGLTEAFF. Drawing the rest from reference TRBV18 and TRBJ1-1, the complete variable domain is NAGVMQNPRHLVRRRGQEARLRCSPMKGHSHVYWYRQLPEEGLKFMVYLQKENIIDESGMPKERFSAEFPKEGPSILRIQQVVRGDSAAYFCASSSSEQGLTEAFFGQGTRLTVV.

The V gene is TRBV10-1, the J gene TRBJ2-2; no reliable D call. V was cut by 9 bases and J by 0 bases, with 2 bases left in between. CDR1 is WNHNN, CDR2 SYGVQD, per germline (reference sequence). The CDR3 sequence is 11 residues long. The CDR3 is CASSNTGELFF. In DNA form, the CDR3 reads TGCGCCAGTTCGAACACCGGGGAGCTGTTTTTT.

The chain joins TRBV29-1 to TRBJ2-7; D perhaps matches TRBD2 (5 bases). The V end was cut by 4 bases, the J end by 2 bases, with 9 bases between. CDR1 is SQVTM, CDR2 ANQGSEA, per germline. The CDR3 covers 12 residues. The CDR3 bases are TGCAGCGTTGGTTCCGGGGCCTACGAGCAGTACTTC. Translating it yields CSVGSGAYEQYF.

This chain joins TRBV5-6 and TRBJ1-2, with D possibly TRBD1 on 6 matching bases. Between the trimmed V and J ends, which lost 3 bases and 4 bases, there was a span of 16 bases. Germline values: CDR1 SGHDT, CDR2 YYEEEE. This CDR3 spans 15 amino acids. CDR3 region: CASSWDIQKVYGYTF. The CDR3 DNA reads as TGTGCCAGCAGCTGGGACATTCAAAAGGTCTATGGCTACACCTTC. The full variable domain, rest sourced from reference TRBV5-6 and TRBJ1-2, is DAGVTQSPTHLIKTRGQQVTLRCSPKSGHDTVSWYQQALGQGPQFIFQYYEEEERQRGNFPDRFSGHQFPNYSSELNVNALLLGDSALYLCASSWDIQKVYGYTFGSGTRLTVV.

This clone was detected a few times. V and J are TRBV15 and TRBJ1-1; D gene unclear. The CDR3 runs to 13 residues. V was trimmed by 4 bases and J by 5 bases, leaving 11 bases between them. The V gene's germline CDR1 is LNHNV and CDR2 YYDKDF (reference sequence). CDR3 residues: CATSISGQTEAFF. The CDR3 region has the DNA TGTGCCACCAGCATTTCAGGTCAAACTGAAGCTTTCTTT.

The V call is TRBV28, the J call TRBJ1-2, with a possible D match to TRBD1 (5 bases). V was trimmed by 2 bases and J by 8 bases, leaving 18 bases between them. The CDR3 has 15 amino acids. The germline V gene has CDR1 MDHEN and CDR2 SYDVKM. The CDR3 coding sequence is TGTGCCAGCAGTTTAGCTACGCTTAGGGGTGGGGGCTACACCTTC. Translated, it gives CASSLATLRGGGYTF.